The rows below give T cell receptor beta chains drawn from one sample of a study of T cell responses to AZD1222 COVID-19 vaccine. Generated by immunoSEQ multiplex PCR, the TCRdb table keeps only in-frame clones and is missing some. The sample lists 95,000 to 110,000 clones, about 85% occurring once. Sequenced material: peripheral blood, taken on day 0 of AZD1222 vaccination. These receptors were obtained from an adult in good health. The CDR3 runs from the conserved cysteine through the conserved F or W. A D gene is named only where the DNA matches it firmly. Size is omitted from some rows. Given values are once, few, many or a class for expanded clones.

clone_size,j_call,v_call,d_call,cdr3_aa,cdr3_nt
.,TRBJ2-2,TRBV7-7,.,CASSRQPKGAGELFF,TGTGCCAGCAGCCGACAGCCTAAAGGAGCCGGGGAGCTGTTTTTT
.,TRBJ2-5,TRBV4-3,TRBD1,CASSQRAGGQTQYF,TGCGCCAGCAGCCAAAGGGCAGGGGGACAGACCCAGTACTTC
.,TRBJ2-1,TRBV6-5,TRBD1,CASSYRDRAYNEQFF,TGTGCCAGCAGTTACAGGGACAGGGCTTACAATGAGCAGTTCTTC
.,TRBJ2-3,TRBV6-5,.,CASSYSIVADTQYF,TGTGCCAGCAGTTACTCGATTGTGGCAGATACGCAGTATTTT
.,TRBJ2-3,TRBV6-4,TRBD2,CASSDSGGSSADTQYF,TGTGCCAGCAGTGACTCGGGCGGGAGTTCAGCAGATACGCAGTATTTT
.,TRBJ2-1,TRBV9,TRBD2,CASSVATGLAGVNEQFF,TGTGCCAGCAGCGTAGCTACGGGACTAGCGGGAGTCAATGAGCAGTTCTTC
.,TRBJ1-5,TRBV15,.,CATSVGTGANQPQHF,TGTGCCACCAGCGTCGGGACGGGCGCAAATCAGCCCCAGCATTTT
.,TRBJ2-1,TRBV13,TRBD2,CASSSQGRTSGRLIYNEQFF,TGTGCCAGCAGCTCACAGGGGAGGACTAGCGGGAGGTTAATTTACAATGAGCAGTTCTTC
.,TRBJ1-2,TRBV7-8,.,CASSLRQEVNF,TGTGCCAGCAGCCTACGACAGGAAGTTAACTTC
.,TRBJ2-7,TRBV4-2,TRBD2,CASSQETSGGPGDLYEQYF,TGTGCCAGCAGCCAAGAAACTAGCGGGGGCCCAGGGGATCTCTACGAGCAGTACTTC
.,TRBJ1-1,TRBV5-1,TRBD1,CASSLVGLFRGREMNTEAFF,TGCGCCAGCAGCTTGGTGGGGCTCTTCAGGGGGCGCGAAATGAACACTGAAGCTTTCTTT
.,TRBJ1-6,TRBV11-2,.,CASRGFSSYNSPLHF,TGTGCCAGCCGAGGGTTTAGCTCCTATAATTCACCCCTCCACTTT
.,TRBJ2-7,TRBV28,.,CASSLRYRASSYEQYF,TGTGCCAGCAGTTTAAGGTACAGGGCCAGCTCCTACGAGCAGTACTTC
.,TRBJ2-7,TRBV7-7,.,CASSLSSNYEQYF,TGTGCCAGCAGCTTAAGTTCGAACTACGAGCAGTACTTC
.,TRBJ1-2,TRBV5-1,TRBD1,CASSFQGQGQGYTF,TGCGCCAGCAGCTTTCAAGGACAGGGCCAAGGCTACACCTTC
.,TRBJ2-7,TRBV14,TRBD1,CASSQGQGYEQYF,TGTGCCAGCAGCCAGGGACAGGGTTACGAGCAGTACTTC
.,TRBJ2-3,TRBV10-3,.,CAISHDTDTQYF,TGTGCCATCAGCCATGACACAGATACGCAGTATTTT
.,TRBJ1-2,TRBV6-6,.,CATIMALNYGYTF,TGTGCCACCATAATGGCCCTTAACTATGGCTACACCTTC
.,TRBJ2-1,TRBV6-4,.,CASNGKSYNEQFF,TGTGCCAGCAATGGTAAGAGCTACAATGAGCAGTTCTTC
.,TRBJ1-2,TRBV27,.,CASRLQGKNGYTF,TGTGCCAGCAGACTACAGGGAAAGAATGGCTACACCTTC
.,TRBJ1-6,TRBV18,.,CASSPGRDSPLHF,TGTGCCAGCTCACCAGGCAGGGATTCACCCCTCCACTTT
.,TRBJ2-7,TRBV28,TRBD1,CASSLIVGQGTYEQYF,TGTGCCAGCAGTTTAATTGTGGGACAGGGAACCTACGAGCAGTACTTC
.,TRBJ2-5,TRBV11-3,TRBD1,CASSLGQGGVETQYF,TGTGCCAGCAGCTTGGGACAGGGGGGAGTAGAGACCCAGTACTTC
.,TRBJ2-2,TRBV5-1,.,CASSGNGGPGELFF,TGCGCCAGCAGCGGCAATGGGGGTCCTGGGGAGCTGTTTTTT
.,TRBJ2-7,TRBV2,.,CASSEGPTYEQYF,TGTGCCAGCAGTGAAGGGCCTACCTACGAGCAGTACTTC
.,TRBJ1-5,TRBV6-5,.,CASTTGRDNQPQHF,TGTGCCAGCACAACAGGACGGGACAATCAGCCCCAGCATTTT
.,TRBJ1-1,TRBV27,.,CASSPTTGPQRAFF,TGTGCCAGCAGTCCTACCACGGGCCCCCAGAGAGCTTTCTTT
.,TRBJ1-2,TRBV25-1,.,CATRGGNYGYTF,TGTGCCACCCGGGGGGGCAACTATGGCTACACCTTC
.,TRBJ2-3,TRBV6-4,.,CASSDSASSADTQYF,TGTGCCAGCAGTGACTCGGCTAGCTCGGCCGATACGCAGTATTTT
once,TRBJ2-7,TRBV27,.,CASSSLREISYEQYF,TGTGCCAGCAGTTCTCTCCGGGAAATCTCCTACGAGCAGTACTTC
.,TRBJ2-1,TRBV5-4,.,CASSIRPRENEQFF,TGTGCCAGCAGCATCAGGCCAAGAGAGAATGAGCAGTTCTTC
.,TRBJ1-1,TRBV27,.,CASRRGGSGAFF,TGTGCCAGCAGGCGGGGGGGGAGCGGGGCTTTCTTT
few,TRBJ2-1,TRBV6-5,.,CASSFLGNEQFF,TGTGCCAGCAGCTTTTTGGGCAATGAGCAGTTCTTC